The 21 T cell receptor beta chains presented below share a single source sample, sequenced in a study of T cell responses to AZD1222 COVID-19 vaccine. Data came from immunoSEQ multiplex PCR; TCRdb stores just in-frame clones and leaves some out. The data hold 150,000 to 190,000 clones, with 70% to 90% observed a single time. Sequenced here: peripheral blood, sampled after recovery from COVID-19. Receptors were obtained from an adult who had recovered from COVID-19.

The gene calls are TRBV28 and TRBJ2-5; 8 bases fit TRBD1. With V trimmed by 4 bases and J by 1 base, 5 bases remained unmatched. CDR3 length: 15 amino acids. The V gene's germline CDR1 is MDHEN and CDR2 SYDVKM. The CDR3 is CASSSRTGIQETQYF. In nucleotides, the CDR3 is TGTGCCAGCAGTTCCCGGACAGGGATCCAAGAGACCCAGTACTTC.

This clone appeared a single time. This chain links TRBV6-5 with TRBJ1-2; D remains unclear. The CDR3 has 14 residues. Looked up from germline, CDR1 is MNHEY and CDR2 is SVGAGI. Trimming stripped 6 bases from V and 2 bases from J, with 13 bases between. CDR3 region: CASRVGLANYGYTF. The CDR3 DNA follows: TGTGCCAGCAGGGTGGGGTTAGCGAACTATGGCTACACCTTC.

The chain uses TRBV15 and TRBJ1-5; 8 positions match TRBD1. Germline values: CDR1 LNHNV, CDR2 YYDKDF (reference sequence). The junction had 8 bases not matched to a gene; V was cut back by 3 bases and J by 1 base. This CDR3 has 17 amino acids. The CDR3 nucleotides read TGTGCCACCAGCAGGGGTCATGGACAGGGCAGCAATCAGCCCCAGCATTTT. Encoded protein: CATSRGHGQGSNQPQHF. The entire variable domain, with the rest obtained from reference TRBV15 and TRBJ1-5, is as follows: DAMVIQNPRYQVTQFGKPVTLSCSQTLNHNVMYWYQQKSSQAPKLLFHYYDKDFNNEADTPDNFQSRRPNTSFCFLDIRSPGLGDTAMYLCATSRGHGQGSNQPQHFGDGTRLSIL.

This chain uses TRBV7-9 with TRBJ1-2; 8 bases align to TRBD1. With V trimmed by 5 bases and J by 2 bases, 10 bases remained unmatched. CDR3 length equals 16 residues. From germline, CDR1 is SEHNR and CDR2 FQNEAQ (reference sequence). CDR3 bases: TGTGCCAGCAGCCCCGGGGAGGACAGGGTCAACTATGGCTACACCTTC. Translating it yields CASSPGEDRVNYGYTF. The full variable domain, with the rest looked up from reference TRBV7-9 and TRBJ1-2, is DTGVSQNPRHKITKRGQNVTFRCDPISEHNRLYWYRQTLGQGPEFLTYFQNEAQLEKSRLLSDRFSAERPKGSFSTLEIQRTEQGDSAMYLCASSPGEDRVNYGYTFGSGTRLTVV.

This clone was observed a handful of times. V gene TRBV19 combines with J gene TRBJ1-2; D gene uncertain. Germline V gene lookup returns CDR1 LNHDA and CDR2 SQIVND (reference sequence). This CDR3 contains 14 residues. With 3 bases removed from V and 3 bases from J, the gap between germline ends came to 11 bases. CDR3 residues: CASSIQDEDYGYTF. CDR3 bases: TGTGCCAGTAGTATTCAGGACGAGGACTATGGCTACACCTTC.

This chain joins TRBV29-1 and TRBJ1-1; 8 bases are shared with TRBD1. J gave up 1 base and V 3 bases, and 4 bases lay outside the gene matches. CDR3 length: 14 residues. Germline CDR1 reads SQVTM; CDR2 reads ANQGSEA. This chain's CDR3 is CSVDPDRANTEAFF. The CDR3 DNA follows: TGCAGCGTTGACCCGGACAGGGCGAACACTGAAGCTTTCTTT.

This chain uses TRBV10-2 with TRBJ2-7; no definite D call. The V and J ends lost 6 bases and 6 bases respectively, with 9 bases between them. From germline, CDR1 is WSHSY and CDR2 SAAADI. The CDR3 totals 11 residues. CDR3 protein: CASRVGSEQYF. DNA for the CDR3: TGCGCCAGCAGGGTGGGATCCGAGCAGTACTTC.

The chain joins TRBV27 to TRBJ1-6; TRBD1 is a possible D gene (6 bases). CDR1 is MNHEY, CDR2 SMNVEV, per germline (reference sequence). V lost 7 bases and J 10 bases, leaving 17 bases between the germline ends. The CDR3 has 14 residues. This CDR3 is CASKKVQGHSPLHF. The CDR3 DNA is TGTGCCAGCAAAAAGGTACAGGGACACTCACCCCTCCACTTT.

The gene calls are TRBV28 and TRBJ1-1; D is unresolved. Germline CDR1 and CDR2: MDHEN and SYDVKM. Trimming left V 7 bases short and J 0 bases short, with 9 bases between. This CDR3 has 13 amino acids. The CDR3 DNA follows: TGTGCCAGCACCCTGATTATGAACACTGAAGCTTTCTTT. This codes for CASTLIMNTEAFF.

V is TRBV6-6 and J is TRBJ2-7; 7 nucleotides align to TRBD1. Losses at the gene ends were 2 bases for V and 7 bases for J; bases not matched to a gene: 8. Germline values: CDR1 MNHNY, CDR2 SVGAGI (reference sequence). This CDR3 contains 14 residues. The CDR3 reads CASSYHDRVSEQYF. CDR3 DNA sequence: TGTGCCAGCAGTTACCATGACAGGGTGTCTGAGCAGTACTTC.

The chain has TRBV29-1 and TRBJ2-7; no definite D call. The CDR3 extends over 13 amino acids. CDR1 is SQVTM and CDR2 is ANQGSEA in the germline V gene. V was shortened by 3 bases and J by 2 bases, with 11 bases between the two germline ends. The DNA of the CDR3 is TGCAGCGTTGACAATGGTCTTACCTACGAGCAGTACTTC. It specifies CSVDNGLTYEQYF.

CDR3 sequence reads: CASSTIDRYNEQFF. In nucleotides, the CDR3 is TGTGCCAGTAGTACAATAGACAGATACAATGAGCAGTTCTTC. The chain is built from TRBV19 and TRBJ2-1, with TRBD1 as a possible D gene (5 bases). Germline CDR1 reads LNHDA; CDR2 reads SQIVND (reference sequence). This CDR3 is built from 14 residues. With 4 bases removed from V and 4 bases from J, the gap between germline ends came to 11 bases.

The chain joins TRBV6-1 to TRBJ2-7; TRBD2 is a possible D gene (6 bases). Trimming took 3 bases from V and 3 from J, leaving 15 bases between them. There are 15 residues in the CDR3. Per the germline V gene, CDR1 is MNHNS and CDR2 is SASEGT. CDR3 coding DNA: TGTGCCAGCAGTGAGCCGGGACTGTTAATCTACGAGCAGTACTTC. The encoded protein is CASSEPGLLIYEQYF.

J is TRBJ2-3 and V is TRBV10-2; TRBD2 matches 14 bases. CDR3 length: 15 amino acids. In germline, CDR1 is WSHSY, CDR2 SAAADI. Trimming cost V 6 bases and J 6 bases; bases outside gene matches: 5. CDR3: CASRGTSGGPDTQYF. DNA of the CDR3: TGCGCCAGCAGGGGGACTAGCGGGGGCCCGGATACGCAGTATTTT.

The rearrangement uses TRBV7-9 and TRBJ1-4, with a weak D call TRBD1 (5 bases). V shed 3 bases and J shed 8 bases, with 13 bases lying between them. The germline gives CDR1 SEHNR, CDR2 FQNEAQ (reference sequence). CDR3 length: 14 amino acids. CDR3 loop: CASSFLRGGEKLFF. In DNA form, the CDR3 reads TGTGCCAGCAGCTTCCTGCGTGGGGGGGAAAAACTGTTTTTT.

This chain joins TRBV5-1 and TRBJ1-1, with D perhaps matching TRBD1 (5 bases). CDR3 length: 14 amino acids. In germline, CDR1 is SGHRS, CDR2 YFSETQ. V lost 6 bases and J lost 0, with 12 bases in between. CDR3 in amino acids: CASNSGSMNTEAFF. Written as DNA, the CDR3 is TGCGCCAGCAATTCAGGGAGCATGAACACTGAAGCTTTCTTT.

This sequence joins TRBV7-2 and TRBJ1-6, with TRBD1 matching 10 bases. Germline CDR1 is SGHTA and CDR2 is FQGNSA. V shed 5 bases and J 7 bases; nucleotides not matched to a gene: 11. The CDR3 covers 17 residues. The CDR3 region has the DNA TGTGCCAGCAGCACGGGGACAGGGGCCCCCACAAATTCACCCCTCCACTTT. Amino acid sequence: CASSTGTGAPTNSPLHF. The variable domain in full, with the rest retrieved from reference TRBV7-2 and TRBJ1-6, is GAGVSQSPSNKVTEKGKDVELRCDPISGHTALYWYRQSLGQGLEFLIYFQGNSAPDKSGLPSDRFSAERTGGSVSTLTIQRTQQEDSAVYLCASSTGTGAPTNSPLHFGNGTRLTVT.

This rearrangement joins TRBV5-1 to TRBJ2-7; TRBD1 matches at 9 bases. J lost 1 base, V lost 2 bases, and 7 bases had no gene match. CDR3 length: 16 amino acids. The germline V gene encodes CDR1 SGHRS and CDR2 YFSETQ. The CDR3 DNA reads TGCGCCAGCAGCTTCATCGGGACAGGGATATCCTACGAGCAGTACTTC. It is translated as CASSFIGTGISYEQYF. The full variable domain, completed using reference TRBV5-1 and TRBJ2-7, is KAGVTQTPRYLIKTRGQQVTLSCSPISGHRSVSWYQQTPGQGLQFLFEYFSETQRNKGNFPGRFSGRQFSNSRSEMNVSTLELGDSALYLCASSFIGTGISYEQYFGPGTRLTVT.

This chain uses TRBV11-2 with TRBJ1-1, with D hard to call. The V and J ends lost 5 bases and 0 bases respectively, with 7 bases between them. Germline values: CDR1 SGHAT, CDR2 FQNNGV. The CDR3 runs to 13 residues. The CDR3 DNA reads as TGTGCCAGCAGCCCACACCTGAACACTGAAGCTTTCTTT. This translates into CASSPHLNTEAFF.

The J gene is TRBJ1-4, the V gene TRBV3-1 (or the pseudogene TRBV3-2); no definite D call. The V end lost 0 bases, the J end lost 0 bases, and 5 bases lay between the germline ends. The CDR3 consists of 15 residues. Germline values: CDR1 LGHDT, CDR2 YNNKEL (reference sequence). The CDR3 loop is CASSQDPATNEKLFF. CDR3 DNA sequence: TGTGCCAGCAGCCAAGATCCAGCAACTAATGAAAAACTGTTTTTT.

Details on this clone: At one end the junction does not follow the germline gene, possibly because of a read error. This rearrangement joins TRBV20-1 to TRBJ1-2; 7 bases line up with TRBD1. CDR1 DFQATT and CDR2 SNEGSKA come from the germline V gene (reference sequence). CDR3 length equals 9 residues. This CDR3 reads CSATTGEAF. The DNA for the CDR3 is TGCAGTGCTACAACAGGGGAAGCCTTC.